Listed here are 15 T cell receptor beta chains from one sample, sequenced in a study of cytomegalovirus exposure and HLA in healthy donors. Both 60 Vbeta primers and 13 Jbeta primers went into the PCR. Measured with immunoSEQ multiplex PCR; TCRdb has only the in-frame clones, and not every one. The data hold 150,000 to 170,000 clones, with roughly three quarters observed a single time. Sequencing was performed on PBMCs. These receptors were taken from a man aged 25-45 years in good health and CMV-seropositive.

The chain employs TRBV6-1 and TRBJ1-1, with D uncertain. V was clipped by 10 bases and J by 6 bases, with 15 bases between them. The CDR3 consists of 12 residues. In germline, CDR1 is MNHNS, CDR2 SASEGT. The CDR3 reads CATLRGRAEAFF. CDR3 nucleotide sequence: TGTGCCACCTTGAGAGGGAGGGCTGAAGCTTTCTTT.

The rearrangement uses TRBV11-1 and TRBJ2-3, with 9 nucleotides matching TRBD2. Germline-derived CDR1 and CDR2 are SGHAT and FQDESV (reference sequence). With 4 bases clipped from V and 6 bases from J, the junction kept 8 bases outside the gene matches. The CDR3 spans 15 residues. CDR3 nucleotide sequence: TGTGCCAGCAGCTCGGGGGCGGGAGGGCCCGATACGCAGTATTTT. As protein: CASSSGAGGPDTQYF. The full variable domain, its missing parts supplied by reference TRBV11-1 and TRBJ2-3, is EAEVAQSPRYKITEKSQAVAFWCDPISGHATLYWYRQILGQGPELLVQFQDESVVDDSQLPKDRFSAERLKGVDSTLKIQPAELGDSAMYLCASSSGAGGPDTQYFGPGTRLTVL.

The chain combines TRBV6-1 with TRBJ2-1; perhaps TRBD2 as D (6 bases). The CDR3 runs 13 residues. Germline V gives CDR1 MNHNS, CDR2 SASEGT. Between the trimmed V and J ends, which lost 1 base and 12 bases, there was a span of 13 bases. The CDR3 sequence: CASSEEAGFGQFF. The CDR3 DNA reads TGTGCCAGCAGTGAAGAGGCGGGGTTTGGGCAGTTCTTC.

The chain uses TRBV9 and TRBJ2-2, with D tentatively TRBD1 (5 bases). Germline lookup yields CDR1 SGDLS and CDR2 YYNGEE. This CDR3 is built from 16 residues. With 3 bases removed from V and 0 bases from J, the gap between germline ends came to 12 bases. The CDR3 loop reads CASSDPAGTNTGELFF. The CDR3 DNA is TGTGCCAGCAGCGACCCCGCAGGGACGAACACCGGGGAGCTGTTTTTT. The variable domain in full, with the rest retrieved from reference TRBV9 and TRBJ2-2, is DSGVTQTPKHLITATGQRVTLRCSPRSGDLSVYWYQQSLDQGLQFLIQYYNGEERAKGNILERFSAQQFPDLHSELNLSSLELGDSALYFCASSDPAGTNTGELFFGEGSRLTVL.

This clone was detected only a few times. The chain has TRBV5-1 and TRBJ1-4, with a weak D call TRBD1 (5 bases). V gave up 4 bases and J gave up 3 bases, with 13 bases separating them. The CDR3 spans 15 residues. CDR1 SGHRS and CDR2 YFSETQ come from the germline V gene. CDR3: CASSLGHASNEKLFF. The CDR3, as DNA: TGCGCCAGCAGCCTAGGACACGCCTCTAATGAAAAACTGTTTTTT.

The chain couples TRBV28 to TRBJ1-3; possible D gene TRBD1, 5 bases. The length of the CDR3 is 15 residues. The V end was cut by 2 bases, the J end by 4 bases, with 12 bases between. Per the germline V gene, CDR1 is MDHEN and CDR2 is SYDVKM. The DNA for the CDR3 is TGTGCCAGCAGTTTACAGCGGGGCTTCGGAAACACCATATATTTT. It is translated as CASSLQRGFGNTIYF.

This clone was observed a few times. CDR3 coding DNA: TGTGCCAGCAGCTTTAAATACTCTACCCTGCCCTACAATGAGCAGTTCTTC. This gives the protein CASSFKYSTLPYNEQFF. This rearrangement joins TRBV7-3 to TRBJ2-1; D is uncertain. Germline V gives CDR1 SGHTA, CDR2 FQGTGA. V lost 3 bases to trimming and J lost 2 bases, with 17 bases between them. This CDR3 has 17 amino acids.

This clone was counted a few times. This chain connects TRBV19 to TRBJ1-1, with 9 nucleotides matching TRBD1. Germline V lookup: CDR1 LNHDA, CDR2 SQIVND (reference sequence). This CDR3 region has 15 residues. V dropped 3 bases and J dropped 4; count of bases not matched to a gene: 6. The CDR3 DNA follows: TGTGCCAGTAGTATTCGGGACAGGGACCTCACTGAAGCTTTCTTT. Translation: CASSIRDRDLTEAFF. Supplemented by reference TRBV19 and TRBJ1-1, the full variable domain reads DGGITQSPKYLFRKEGQNVTLSCEQNLNHDAMYWYRQDPGQGLRLIYYSQIVNDFQKGDIAEGYSVSREKKESFPLTVTSAQKNPTAFYLCASSIRDRDLTEAFFGQGTRLTVV.

The V call is TRBV7-9, the J call TRBJ1-1; 7 nucleotides align to TRBD1. The CDR3 sequence is 16 residues long. The germline gives CDR1 SEHNR, CDR2 FQNEAQ (reference sequence). The V segment lost 5 bases and the J segment 2 bases; nucleotides outside the gene matches: 11. In DNA form, the CDR3 reads TGTGCCAGCAGCGGAACAGGGGATGAGGTAAACACTGAAGCTTTCTTT. It is translated as CASSGTGDEVNTEAFF.

The chain links TRBV7-9 to TRBJ2-6; TRBD1 matches 10 bases. V lost 5 bases, J lost 3 bases, and 7 bases stayed unmatched. This CDR3 has 17 residues. The germline gives CDR1 SEHNR, CDR2 FQNEAQ (reference sequence). Here the CDR3 reads CASSPGQGEFGANVLTF. Here the CDR3 DNA reads TGTGCCAGCAGCCCTGGACAGGGGGAATTTGGGGCCAACGTCCTGACTTTC.

The chain recombines TRBV5-1 with TRBJ2-7, with D possibly TRBD1 on 5 matching bases. The germline V gene encodes CDR1 SGHRS and CDR2 YFSETQ. The ends were cut back, 4 bases at V and 1 base at J, with 15 bases in the middle. The CDR3 runs to 15 residues. The CDR3 reads CASSADPAGSYEQYF. CDR3 DNA sequence: TGCGCCAGCAGCGCCGACCCTGCAGGGTCCTACGAGCAGTACTTC.

This sequence joins TRBV9 and TRBJ2-2, with 11 bases fitting TRBD2. The J segment lost 5 bases and the V segment lost 0 bases, leaving 15 bases of the junction unmatched. Per germline, CDR1 SGDLS and CDR2 YYNGEE. This CDR3 comprises 20 residues. CDR3 in amino acids: CASSVAEGPTSGRRTGELFF. The CDR3 DNA reads as TGTGCCAGCAGCGTAGCTGAGGGACCAACTAGCGGGAGAAGAACCGGGGAGCTGTTTTTT.

The CDR3 is CASSPLLADTQYF. The DNA of the CDR3 is TGTGCCAGCAGCCCTCTCCTCGCGGATACGCAGTATTTT. The chain carries TRBV7-6 and TRBJ2-3; no clear D gene. Germline V gives CDR1 SGHVS, CDR2 FNYEAQ. Trimming stripped 5 bases from V and 6 bases from J, with 12 bases between. CDR3 length: 13 residues.

This clone was counted only a few times. J is TRBJ2-1 and V is TRBV2, with TRBD2 identical over 12 bases. This CDR3 comprises 15 residues. Germline CDR1 is SNHLY and CDR2 is FYNNEI. The J segment lost 10 bases and the V segment lost 2 bases, leaving 6 bases of the junction unmatched. The CDR3 is CASSERLAGEGEQFF. In DNA, the CDR3 is TGTGCCAGCAGTGAAAGACTAGCGGGAGAGGGGGAGCAGTTCTTC.

The chain links TRBV20-1 to TRBJ2-1, with a tentative D call TRBD2 (6 bases). This CDR3 region has 11 residues. Germline CDR1 DFQATT, CDR2 SNEGSKA (reference sequence). The CDR3 DNA is TGCAGCTCGTATAGCGGCAATGAGCAGTTCTTC. The encoded protein is CSSYSGNEQFF.